This T cell receptor (beta chain) stems from a study of blood T cell repertoires in COVID-19. Study overall: The samples span acute and convalescent COVID-19 from the United States, Italy and Spain. PBMCs, B-cell-depleted T cells, or T cells provided the cDNA or gDNA that made up the material.

The CDR3 totals 15 residues. Germline trimming cut 0 bases from V and 4 bases from J; bases unmatched to any gene: 4. Germline CDR1 reads MNHEY; CDR2 reads SVGAGI. The participants were between roughly 18 and 100 years old and came from 24 US areas. Categorization into cohorts depended on clinical history that participants reported. Sequencing was performed with immunoSEQ multiplex PCR; in TCRdb, only in-frame clones are kept and a portion is missing. The sample shows fewer than 300,000 clones, about 93% of them seen only once. Sequencing was carried out using PBMCs or T cells enriched from blood (not recorded which). The J gene is TRBJ2-7, the V gene TRBV6-5; 9 bases agree with TRBD1. The source of this sequence is a woman in her twenties or thirties who had recovered from COVID-19. CDR3 bases: TGTGCCAGCAGTTACTCGCCGGGACAGGGTTACGAGCAGTACTTC. It specifies CASSYSPGQGYEQYF.